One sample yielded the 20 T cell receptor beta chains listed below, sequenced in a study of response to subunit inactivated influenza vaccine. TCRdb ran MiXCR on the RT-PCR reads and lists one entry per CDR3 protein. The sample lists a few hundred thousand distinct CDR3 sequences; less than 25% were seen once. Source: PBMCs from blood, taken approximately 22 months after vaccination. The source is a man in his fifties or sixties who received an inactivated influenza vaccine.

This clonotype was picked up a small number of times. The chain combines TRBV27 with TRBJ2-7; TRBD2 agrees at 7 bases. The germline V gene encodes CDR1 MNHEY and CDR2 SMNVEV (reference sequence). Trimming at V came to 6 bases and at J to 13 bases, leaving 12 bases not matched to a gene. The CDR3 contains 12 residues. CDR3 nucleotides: TGTGCCAGCAGGCCATCGGGGGGAGGTATCTACTTC. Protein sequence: CASRPSGGGIYF.

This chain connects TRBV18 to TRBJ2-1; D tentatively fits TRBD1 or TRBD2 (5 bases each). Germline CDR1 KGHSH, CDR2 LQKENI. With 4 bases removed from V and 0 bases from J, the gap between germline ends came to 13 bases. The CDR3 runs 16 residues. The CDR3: CASSQGTDNSYNEQFF. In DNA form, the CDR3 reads TGTGCCAGCTCACAAGGGACGGATAACTCCTACAATGAGCAGTTCTTC. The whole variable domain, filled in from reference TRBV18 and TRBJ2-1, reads NAGVMQNPRHLVRRRGQEARLRCSPMKGHSHVYWYRQLPEEGLKFMVYLQKENIIDESGMPKERFSAEFPKEGPSILRIQQVVRGDSAAYFCASSQGTDNSYNEQFFGPGTRLTVL.

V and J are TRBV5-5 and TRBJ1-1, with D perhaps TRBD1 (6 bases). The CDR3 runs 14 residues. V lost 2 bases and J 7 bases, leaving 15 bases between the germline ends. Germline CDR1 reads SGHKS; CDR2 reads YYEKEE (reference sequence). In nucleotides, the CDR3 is TGTGCCAGCAGCTTCGGAGACAGGACGAATGAAGCTTTCTTT. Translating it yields CASSFGDRTNEAFF.

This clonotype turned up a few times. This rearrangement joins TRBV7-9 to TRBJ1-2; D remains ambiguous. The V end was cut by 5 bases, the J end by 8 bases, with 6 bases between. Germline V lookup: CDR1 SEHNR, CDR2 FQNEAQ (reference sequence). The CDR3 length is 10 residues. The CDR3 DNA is TGTGCCAGCAGCCCCGGCGGCTACACCTTC. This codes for CASSPGGYTF. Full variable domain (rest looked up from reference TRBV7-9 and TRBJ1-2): DTGVSQNPRHKITKRGQNVTFRCDPISEHNRLYWYRQTLGQGPEFLTYFQNEAQLEKSRLLSDRFSAERPKGSFSTLEIQRTEQGDSAMYLCASSPGGYTFGSGTRLTVV.

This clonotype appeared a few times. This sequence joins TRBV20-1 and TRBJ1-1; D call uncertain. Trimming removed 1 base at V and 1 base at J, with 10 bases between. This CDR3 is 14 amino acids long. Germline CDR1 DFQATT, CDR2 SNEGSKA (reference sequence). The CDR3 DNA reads TGCAGTGCTAGAGCTTCAACAAAGAACACTGAAGCTTTCTTT. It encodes CSARASTKNTEAFF.

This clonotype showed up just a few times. In DNA, the CDR3 is TGTGCCAGCAGTTCCACAGGGGCCGACGGGGAGTTCTTC. Translated: CASSSTGADGEFF. The genes are TRBV12-3 or TRBV12-4 and TRBJ2-1, with 7 positions matching TRBD1. V trimming: 4 bases; J trimming: 14 bases; junction bases outside the gene matches: 11. The CDR3 spans 13 residues.

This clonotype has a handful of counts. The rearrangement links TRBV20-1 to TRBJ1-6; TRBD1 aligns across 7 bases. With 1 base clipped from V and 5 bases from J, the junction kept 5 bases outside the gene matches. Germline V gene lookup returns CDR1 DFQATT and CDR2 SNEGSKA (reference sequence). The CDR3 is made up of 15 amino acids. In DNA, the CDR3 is TGCAGTGCTAGAGCCGGGACAGATAATAATTCACCCCTCCACTTT. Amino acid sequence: CSARAGTDNNSPLHF.

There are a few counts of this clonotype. The CDR3 nucleotides read TGTGCCAGCAGTTATGGGGGCGGGTATGGCTACACCTTC. It yields the protein CASSYGGGYGYTF. This chain joins TRBV6-5 and TRBJ1-2; D may be TRBD1 (6 bases). Germline V gives CDR1 MNHEY, CDR2 SVGAGI. This CDR3 contains 13 residues. Trimming shortened V by 3 bases and J by 5 bases, and 10 bases separated the two germline ends.

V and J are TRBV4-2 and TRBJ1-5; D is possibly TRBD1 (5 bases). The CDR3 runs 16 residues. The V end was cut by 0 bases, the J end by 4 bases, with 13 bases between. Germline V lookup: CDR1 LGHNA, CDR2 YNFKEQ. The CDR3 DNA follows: TGTGCCAGCAGCCAAGATGACACCAGGGCAAATCAGCCCCAGCATTTT. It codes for CASSQDDTRANQPQHF.

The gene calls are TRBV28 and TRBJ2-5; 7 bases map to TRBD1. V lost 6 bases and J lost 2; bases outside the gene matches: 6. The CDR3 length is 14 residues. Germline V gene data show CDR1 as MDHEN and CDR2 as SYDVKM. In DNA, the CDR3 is TGTGCCAGCAGCCGGAGACAGGGTCAAGAGACCCAGTACTTC. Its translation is CASSRRQGQETQYF.

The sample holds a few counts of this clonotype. The CDR3 loop is CASSLEGRGILGYTF. CDR3 nucleotide sequence: TGCGCCAGCAGCTTGGAGGGCAGGGGGATTTTGGGCTACACCTTC. The chain uses TRBV5-1 and TRBJ1-2; 7 nucleotides agree with TRBD1. The CDR3 consists of 15 residues. Germline V gene sequence: CDR1 SGHRS, CDR2 YFSETQ. The junction had 10 bases not matched to a gene; V was cut back by 0 bases and J by 8 bases. Together with reference TRBV5-1 and TRBJ1-2, the CDR3 gives the full variable domain: KAGVTQTPRYLIKTRGQQVTLSCSPISGHRSVSWYQQTPGQGLQFLFEYFSETQRNKGNFPGRFSGRQFSNSRSEMNVSTLELGDSALYLCASSLEGRGILGYTFGSGTRLTVV.

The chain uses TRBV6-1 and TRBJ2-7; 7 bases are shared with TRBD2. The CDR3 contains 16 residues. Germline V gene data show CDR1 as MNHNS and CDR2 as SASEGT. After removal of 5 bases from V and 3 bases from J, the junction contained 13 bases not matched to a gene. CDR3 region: CASSPKGGFGHYEQYF. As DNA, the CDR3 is TGTGCCAGCAGTCCCAAGGGAGGGTTTGGTCACTACGAGCAGTACTTC.

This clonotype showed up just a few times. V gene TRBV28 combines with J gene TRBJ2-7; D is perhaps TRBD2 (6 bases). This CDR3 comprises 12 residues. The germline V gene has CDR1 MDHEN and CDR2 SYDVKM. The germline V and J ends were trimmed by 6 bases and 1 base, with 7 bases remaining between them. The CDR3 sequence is CASSAGSYEQYF. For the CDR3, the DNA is TGTGCCAGCAGCGCGGGATCCTACGAGCAGTACTTC.

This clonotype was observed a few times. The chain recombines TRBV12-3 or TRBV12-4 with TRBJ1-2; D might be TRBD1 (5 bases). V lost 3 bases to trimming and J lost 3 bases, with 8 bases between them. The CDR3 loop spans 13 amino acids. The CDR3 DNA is TGTGCCAGCAGTTTCCGGGGCTACTATGGCTACACCTTC. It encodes CASSFRGYYGYTF.

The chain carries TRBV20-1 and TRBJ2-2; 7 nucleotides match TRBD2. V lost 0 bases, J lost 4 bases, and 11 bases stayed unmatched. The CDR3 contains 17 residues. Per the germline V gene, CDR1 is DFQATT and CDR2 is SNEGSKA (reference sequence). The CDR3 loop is CSARDWASGTLTGELFF. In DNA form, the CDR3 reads TGCAGTGCTAGAGATTGGGCTAGCGGAACACTCACCGGGGAGCTGTTTTTT.

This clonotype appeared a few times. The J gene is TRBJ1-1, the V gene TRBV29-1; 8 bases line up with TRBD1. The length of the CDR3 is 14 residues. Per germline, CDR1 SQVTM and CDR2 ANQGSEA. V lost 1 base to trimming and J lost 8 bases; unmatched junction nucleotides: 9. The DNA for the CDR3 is TGCAGCGTTGAAGCTTATCAGGGGGCGTCAGAAGCTTTCTTT. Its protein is CSVEAYQGASEAFF.

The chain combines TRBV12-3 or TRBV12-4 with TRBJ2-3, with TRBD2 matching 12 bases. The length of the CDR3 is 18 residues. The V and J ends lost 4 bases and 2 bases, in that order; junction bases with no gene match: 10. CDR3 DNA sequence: TGTGCCAGCAGTTCCCCCTGGGGACTAGCGGGTACCACAGATACGCAGTATTTT. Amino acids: CASSSPWGLAGTTDTQYF.

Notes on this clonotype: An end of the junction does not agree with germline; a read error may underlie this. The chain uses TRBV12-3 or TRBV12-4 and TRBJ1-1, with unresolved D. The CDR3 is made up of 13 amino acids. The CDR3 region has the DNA TGTGCCAGCACCGGACTGGAAGGCACTGAACCTTTCTTT. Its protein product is CASTGLEGTEPFF.

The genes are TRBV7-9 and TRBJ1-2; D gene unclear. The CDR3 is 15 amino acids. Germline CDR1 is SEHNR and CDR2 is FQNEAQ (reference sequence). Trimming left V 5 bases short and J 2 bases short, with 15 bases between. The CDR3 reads CASSPRPMMNYGYTF. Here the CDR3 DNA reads TGTGCCAGCAGCCCCCGGCCAATGATGAACTATGGCTACACCTTC.

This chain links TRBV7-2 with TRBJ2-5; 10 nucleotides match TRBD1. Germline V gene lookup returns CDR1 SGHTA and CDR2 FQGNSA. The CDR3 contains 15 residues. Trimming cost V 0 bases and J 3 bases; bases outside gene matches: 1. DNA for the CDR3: TGTGCCAGCAGCTTAGCCGGGACAGGGGAAGAGACCCAGTACTTC. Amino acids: CASSLAGTGEETQYF.